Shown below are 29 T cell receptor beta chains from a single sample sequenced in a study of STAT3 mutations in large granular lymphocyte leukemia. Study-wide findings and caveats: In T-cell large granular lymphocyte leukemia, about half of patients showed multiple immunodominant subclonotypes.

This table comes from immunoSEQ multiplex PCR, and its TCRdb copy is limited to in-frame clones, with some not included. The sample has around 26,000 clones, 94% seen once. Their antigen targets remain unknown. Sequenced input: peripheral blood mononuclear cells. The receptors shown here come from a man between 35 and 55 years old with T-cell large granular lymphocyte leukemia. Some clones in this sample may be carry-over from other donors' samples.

The CDR3 DNA sequence: TGCAGTGCTAGAGACCTACACACCTTC. Its translation: CSARDLHTF. V usage is TRBV20-1 and J usage is TRBJ1-2; D remains ambiguous. Trimming removed 0 bases from V and 12 bases from J, with 5 bases in between. This CDR3 comprises 9 residues. Per germline, CDR1 DFQATT and CDR2 SNEGSKA (reference sequence).

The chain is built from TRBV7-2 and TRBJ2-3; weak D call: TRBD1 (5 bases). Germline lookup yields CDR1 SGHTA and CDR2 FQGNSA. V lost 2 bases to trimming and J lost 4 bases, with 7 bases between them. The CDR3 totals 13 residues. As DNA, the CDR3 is TGTGCCAGCAGCTTACAGGGTTCAGATACGCAGTATTTT. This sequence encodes CASSLQGSDTQYF.

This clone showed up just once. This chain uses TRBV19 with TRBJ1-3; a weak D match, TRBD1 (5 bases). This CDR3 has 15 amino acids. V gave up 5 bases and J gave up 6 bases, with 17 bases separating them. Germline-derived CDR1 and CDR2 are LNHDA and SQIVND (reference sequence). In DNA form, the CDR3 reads TGTGCCAGTAGTCGAAAGACCGGGGCAGTAAACACCATATATTTT. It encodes CASSRKTGAVNTIYF.

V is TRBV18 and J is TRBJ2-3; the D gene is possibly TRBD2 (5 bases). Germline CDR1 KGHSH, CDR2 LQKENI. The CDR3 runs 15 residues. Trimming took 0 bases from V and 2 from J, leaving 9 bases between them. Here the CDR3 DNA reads TGTGCCAGCTCACCACCTAATAGCGACACAGATACGCAGTATTTT. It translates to CASSPPNSDTDTQYF.

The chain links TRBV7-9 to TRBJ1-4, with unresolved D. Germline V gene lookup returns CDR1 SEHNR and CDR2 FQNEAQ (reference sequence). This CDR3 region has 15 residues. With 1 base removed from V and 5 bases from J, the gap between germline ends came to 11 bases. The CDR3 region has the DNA TGTGCCAGCAGCTTAGGGGCCTACTTCAATGAAAAACTGTTTTTT. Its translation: CASSLGAYFNEKLFF. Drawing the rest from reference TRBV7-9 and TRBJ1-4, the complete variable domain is DTGVSQNPRHKITKRGQNVTFRCDPISEHNRLYWYRQTLGQGPEFLTYFQNEAQLEKSRLLSDRFSAERPKGSFSTLEIQRTEQGDSAMYLCASSLGAYFNEKLFFGSGTQLSVL.

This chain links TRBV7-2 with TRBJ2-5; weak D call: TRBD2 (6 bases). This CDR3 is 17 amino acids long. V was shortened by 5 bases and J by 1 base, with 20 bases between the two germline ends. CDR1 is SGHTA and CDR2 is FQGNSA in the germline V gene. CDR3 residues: CASSPRWSAGSQETQYF. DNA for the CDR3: TGTGCCAGCAGCCCCAGGTGGAGTGCGGGGTCCCAAGAGACCCAGTACTTC.

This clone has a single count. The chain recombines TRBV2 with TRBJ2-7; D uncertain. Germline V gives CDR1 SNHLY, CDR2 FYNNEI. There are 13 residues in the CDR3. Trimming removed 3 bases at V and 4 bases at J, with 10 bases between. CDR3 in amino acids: CASSEDGRYEQYF. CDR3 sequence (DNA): TGTGCCAGCAGTGAGGACGGGCGATACGAGCAGTACTTC.

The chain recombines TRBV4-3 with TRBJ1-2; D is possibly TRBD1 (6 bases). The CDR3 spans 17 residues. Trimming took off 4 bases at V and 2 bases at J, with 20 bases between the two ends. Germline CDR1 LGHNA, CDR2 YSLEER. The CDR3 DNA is TGCGCCAGCAGCCCAAACTTAGGGGGGACTTTAAACTATGGCTACACCTTC. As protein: CASSPNLGGTLNYGYTF.

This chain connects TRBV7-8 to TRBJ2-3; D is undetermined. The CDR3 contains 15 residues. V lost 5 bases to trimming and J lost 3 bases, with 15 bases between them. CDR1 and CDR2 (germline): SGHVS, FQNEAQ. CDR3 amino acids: CASSPRTAGTDTQYF. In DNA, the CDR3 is TGTGCCAGCAGCCCCCGGACCGCCGGAACAGATACGCAGTATTTT.

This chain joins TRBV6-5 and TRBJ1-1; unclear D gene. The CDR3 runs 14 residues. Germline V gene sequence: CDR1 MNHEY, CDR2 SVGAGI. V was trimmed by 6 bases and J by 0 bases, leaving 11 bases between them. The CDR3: CASRLGPMNTEAFF. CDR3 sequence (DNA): TGTGCCAGCAGGCTTGGACCGATGAACACTGAAGCTTTCTTT.

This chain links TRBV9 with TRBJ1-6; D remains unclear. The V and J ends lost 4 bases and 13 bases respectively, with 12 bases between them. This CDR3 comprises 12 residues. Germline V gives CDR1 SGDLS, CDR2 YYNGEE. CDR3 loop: CASSPADWPLHF. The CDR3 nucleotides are TGTGCCAGCAGCCCGGCGGATTGGCCCCTCCACTTT. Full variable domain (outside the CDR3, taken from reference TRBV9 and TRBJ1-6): DSGVTQTPKHLITATGQRVTLRCSPRSGDLSVYWYQQSLDQGLQFLIQYYNGEERAKGNILERFSAQQFPDLHSELNLSSLELGDSALYFCASSPADWPLHFGNGTRLTVT.

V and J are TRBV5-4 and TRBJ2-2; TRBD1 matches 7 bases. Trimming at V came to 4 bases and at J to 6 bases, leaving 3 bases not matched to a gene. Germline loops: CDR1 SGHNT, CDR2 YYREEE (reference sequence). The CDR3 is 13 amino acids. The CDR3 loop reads CASSRDSSGELFF. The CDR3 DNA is TGTGCCAGCAGCCGGGACAGTTCCGGGGAGCTGTTTTTT.

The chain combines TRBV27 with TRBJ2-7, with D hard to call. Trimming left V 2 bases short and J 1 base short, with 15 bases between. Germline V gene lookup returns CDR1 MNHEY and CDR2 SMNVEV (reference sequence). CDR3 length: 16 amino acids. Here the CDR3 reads CASSLVAGRRSYEQYF. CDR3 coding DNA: TGTGCCAGCAGTTTAGTGGCCGGCAGGAGATCCTACGAGCAGTACTTC.

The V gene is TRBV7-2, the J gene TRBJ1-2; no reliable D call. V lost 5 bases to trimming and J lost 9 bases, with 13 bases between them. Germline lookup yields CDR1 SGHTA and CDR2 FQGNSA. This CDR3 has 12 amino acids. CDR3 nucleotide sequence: TGTGCCAGCAGCACAGAAGCAGTTAGCTACACCTTC. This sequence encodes CASSTEAVSYTF.

CDR3 region: CASSSGLAGAENIQYF. In nucleotides, the CDR3 is TGTGCCAGCAGCTCCGGACTAGCGGGGGCAGAAAACATTCAGTACTTC. V is TRBV5-4 and J is TRBJ2-4; 13 positions agree with TRBD2. After removal of 3 bases from V and 5 bases from J, the junction contained 5 bases not matched to a gene. Germline V gives CDR1 SGHNT, CDR2 YYREEE (reference sequence). CDR3 length: 16 amino acids.

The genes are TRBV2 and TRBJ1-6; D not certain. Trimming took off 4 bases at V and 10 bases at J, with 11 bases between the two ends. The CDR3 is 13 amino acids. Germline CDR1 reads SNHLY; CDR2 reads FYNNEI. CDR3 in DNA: TGTGCCAGCAGTGGGGGTGCGGGCTCACCCCTCCACTTT. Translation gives CASSGGAGSPLHF.

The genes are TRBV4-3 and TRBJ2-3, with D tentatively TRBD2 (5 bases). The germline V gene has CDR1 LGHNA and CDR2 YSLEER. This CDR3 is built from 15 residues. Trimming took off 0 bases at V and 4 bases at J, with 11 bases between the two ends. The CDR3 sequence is CASSQDLRRADTQYF. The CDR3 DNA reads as TGCGCCAGCAGCCAAGATTTAAGGCGGGCAGATACGCAGTATTTT.

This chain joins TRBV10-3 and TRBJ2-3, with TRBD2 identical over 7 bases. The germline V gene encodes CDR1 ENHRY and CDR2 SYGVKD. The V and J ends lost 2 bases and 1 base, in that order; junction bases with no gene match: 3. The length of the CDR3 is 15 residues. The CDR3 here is CAISEGLGGTDTQYF. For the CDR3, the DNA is TGTGCCATCAGTGAGGGACTAGGGGGCACAGATACGCAGTATTTT.

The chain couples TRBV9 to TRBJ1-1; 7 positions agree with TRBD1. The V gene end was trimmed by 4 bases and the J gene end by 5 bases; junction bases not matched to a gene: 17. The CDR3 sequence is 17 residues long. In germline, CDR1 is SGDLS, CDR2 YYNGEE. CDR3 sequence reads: CASSHREGLRGRTEAFF. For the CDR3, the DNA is TGTGCCAGCAGCCACAGAGAGGGGCTCAGGGGGAGGACTGAAGCTTTCTTT.

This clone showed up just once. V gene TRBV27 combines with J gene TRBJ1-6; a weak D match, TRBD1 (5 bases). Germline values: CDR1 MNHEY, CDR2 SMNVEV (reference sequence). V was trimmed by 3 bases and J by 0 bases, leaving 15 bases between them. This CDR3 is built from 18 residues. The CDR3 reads CASSFGVGASSYNSPLHF. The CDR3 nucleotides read TGTGCCAGCAGTTTTGGGGTTGGGGCGAGCTCCTATAATTCACCCCTCCACTTT.

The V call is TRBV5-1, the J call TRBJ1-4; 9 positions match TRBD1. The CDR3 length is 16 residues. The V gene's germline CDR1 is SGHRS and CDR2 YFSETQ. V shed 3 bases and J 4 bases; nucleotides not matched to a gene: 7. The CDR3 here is CASSSAGTGNNEKLFF. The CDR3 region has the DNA TGCGCCAGCAGCTCCGCAGGGACAGGGAATAATGAAAAACTGTTTTTT.

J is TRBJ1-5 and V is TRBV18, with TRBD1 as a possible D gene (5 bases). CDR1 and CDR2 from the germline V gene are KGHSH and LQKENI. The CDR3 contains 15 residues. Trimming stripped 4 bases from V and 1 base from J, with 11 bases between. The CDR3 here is CASSQQDSSNQPQHF. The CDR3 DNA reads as TGTGCCAGCTCACAACAAGACAGCAGCAATCAGCCCCAGCATTTT. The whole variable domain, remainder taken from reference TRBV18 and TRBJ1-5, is NAGVMQNPRHLVRRRGQEARLRCSPMKGHSHVYWYRQLPEEGLKFMVYLQKENIIDESGMPKERFSAEFPKEGPSILRIQQVVRGDSAAYFCASSQQDSSNQPQHFGDGTRLSIL.

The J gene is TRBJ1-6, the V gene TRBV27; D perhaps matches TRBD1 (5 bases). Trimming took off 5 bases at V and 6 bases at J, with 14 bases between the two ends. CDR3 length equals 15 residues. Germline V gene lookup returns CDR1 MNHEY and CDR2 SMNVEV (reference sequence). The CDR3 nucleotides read TGTGCCAGCAGTGCCAGCCCGGGACTTAATTCACCCCTCCACTTT. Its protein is CASSASPGLNSPLHF.

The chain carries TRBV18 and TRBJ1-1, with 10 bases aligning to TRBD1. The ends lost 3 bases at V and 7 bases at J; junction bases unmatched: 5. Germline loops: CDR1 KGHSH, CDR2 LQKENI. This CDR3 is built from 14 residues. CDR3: CASSPRQGADEAFF. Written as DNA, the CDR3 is TGTGCCAGCTCACCGCGACAGGGGGCGGATGAAGCTTTCTTT.

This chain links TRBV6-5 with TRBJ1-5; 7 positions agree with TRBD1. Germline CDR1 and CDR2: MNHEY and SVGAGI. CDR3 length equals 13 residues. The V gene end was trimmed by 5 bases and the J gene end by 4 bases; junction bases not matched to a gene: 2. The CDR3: CASSKTGNQPQHF. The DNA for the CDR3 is TGTGCCAGCAGTAAGACAGGGAATCAGCCCCAGCATTTT.

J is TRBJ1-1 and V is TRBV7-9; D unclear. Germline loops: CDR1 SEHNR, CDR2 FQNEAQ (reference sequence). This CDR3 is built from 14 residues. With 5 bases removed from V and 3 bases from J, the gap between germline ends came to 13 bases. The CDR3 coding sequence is TGTGCCAGCAGCCAGTTGGACGGAGACACTGAAGCTTTCTTT. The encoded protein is CASSQLDGDTEAFF.

CDR3 bases: TGTGCCAGCAGTCCTCGGCAGGACCCATGGCAGCCCCAGCATTTT. Translation gives CASSPRQDPWQPQHF. This chain connects TRBV6-5 to TRBJ1-5; D gene ambiguous. The CDR3 is 15 amino acids. Germline V gene lookup returns CDR1 MNHEY and CDR2 SVGAGI. Trimming took off 5 bases at V and 7 bases at J, with 18 bases between the two ends.

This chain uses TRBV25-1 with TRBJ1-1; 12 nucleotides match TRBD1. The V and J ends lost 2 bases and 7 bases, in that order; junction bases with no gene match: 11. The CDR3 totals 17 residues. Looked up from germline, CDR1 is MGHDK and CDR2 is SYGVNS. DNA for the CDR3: TGTGCCAGCAGTGAACGGTATGGGACAGGGGGCGTCAGTGAAGCTTTCTTT. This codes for CASSERYGTGGVSEAFF. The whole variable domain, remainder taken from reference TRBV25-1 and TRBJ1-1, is EADIYQTPRYLVIGTGKKITLECSQTMGHDKMYWYQQDPGMELHLIHYSYGVNSTEKGDLSSESTVSRIRTEHFPLTLESARPSHTSQYLCASSERYGTGGVSEAFFGQGTRLTVV.

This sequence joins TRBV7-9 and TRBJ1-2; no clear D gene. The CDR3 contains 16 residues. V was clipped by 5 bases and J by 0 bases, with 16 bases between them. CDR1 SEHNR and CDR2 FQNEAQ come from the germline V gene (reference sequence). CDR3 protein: CASSPSGGVANYGYTF. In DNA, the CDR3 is TGTGCCAGCAGCCCCTCGGGCGGAGTTGCTAACTATGGCTACACCTTC. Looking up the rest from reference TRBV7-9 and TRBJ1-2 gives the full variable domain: DTGVSQNPRHKITKRGQNVTFRCDPISEHNRLYWYRQTLGQGPEFLTYFQNEAQLEKSRLLSDRFSAERPKGSFSTLEIQRTEQGDSAMYLCASSPSGGVANYGYTFGSGTRLTVV.